These T cell receptor beta chains were read from a single sample in a study of beta chain features in type 1 diabetes. This table comes from immunoSEQ multiplex PCR, and its TCRdb copy is limited to in-frame clones, with some not included. Of a few hundred thousand clones in the sample, roughly 24% were seen once. Sequenced material: naive CD4+ T cells from blood. The receptors stem from a woman aged 30 to 39 with type 1 diabetes. The CDR3 runs from the conserved cysteine through the conserved F or W. A D gene is named only where the DNA matches it firmly. Size tells how often a clone was seen (once, few, many) or the class of an expanded clone, and some rows leave it out.

>NA|14|few|TRBV19|TRBJ2-1
TGTGCCAGTAGACTGGGCAGTGCCTACAATGAGCAGTTCTTC
CASRLGSAYNEQFF
>NA|15|few|TRBV30|TRBJ1-2
TGTGCCTGGAGCCCTTTATCGGGAAATAACTATGGCTACACCTTC
CAWSPLSGNNYGYTF
>TRBD1|15|NA|TRBV7-9|TRBJ1-2
TGTGCCAGCAGCCTTTGGGACAGGGAAGGCTATGGCTACACCTTC
CASSLWDREGYGYTF
>NA|16|few|TRBV7-9|TRBJ1-1
TGTGCCAGCAGCTTAGTAAGGGGGAATTGGAACACTGAAGCTTTCTTT
CASSLVRGNWNTEAFF
>NA|14|few|TRBV25-1|TRBJ1-5
TGTGCCAGCAGTGCGGGGAACCCAGGTCAGCCCCAGCATTTT
CASSAGNPGQPQHF
>TRBD2|16|few|TRBV5-1|TRBJ2-5
TGCGCCAGCAGCTTGGGGACTAGCGCTGACCAAGAGACCCAGTACTTC
CASSLGTSADQETQYF
>TRBD1|15|NA|TRBV14|TRBJ1-2
TGTGCCAGCAGCCGGGACAGGCACCTTTCGTATGGCTACACCTTC
CASSRDRHLSYGYTF
>TRBD2|16|NA|TRBV5-4|TRBJ2-1
TGTGCCAGCAGCCCTACCGGGACTAGCGGGTACAATGAGCAGTTCTTC
CASSPTGTSGYNEQFF
>NA|16|NA|TRBV5-1|TRBJ2-7
TGCGCCAGCAGCTTCCAGACAGGCTCGATCTCCTACGAGCAGTACTTC
CASSFQTGSISYEQYF
>NA|15|NA|TRBV9|TRBJ1-3
TGTGCCAGCAGCCCACATCATGGCTCTGGAAACACCATATATTTT
CASSPHHGSGNTIYF
>TRBD1|14|NA|TRBV30|TRBJ2-2
TGTGCCTGGCCTAAACAGGGGAGCACCGGGGAGCTGTTTTTT
CAWPKQGSTGELFF
>TRBD2|14|NA|TRBV28|TRBJ2-1
TGTGCCAGCAGTTATTCTAGCGGGTACAATGAGCAGTTCTTC
CASSYSSGYNEQFF
>TRBD2|14|few|TRBV29-1|TRBJ2-1
TGCAGCGTTGTAACTAGCGGAGGCTACAATGAGCAGTTCTTC
CSVVTSGGYNEQFF
>TRBD1|14|few|TRBV5-1|TRBJ1-1
TGCGCCAGCAGCCGACAGGGTCGAGACACTGAAGCTTTCTTT
CASSRQGRDTEAFF
>TRBD1|15|NA|TRBV5-6|TRBJ2-1
TGTGCCAGCAGCTTGAAGGGACAGCAGTACAATGAGCAGTTCTTC
CASSLKGQQYNEQFF
>NA|14|NA|TRBV11-3|TRBJ2-1
TGTGCCAGCAGCTTAGGACTGGCCTACAATGAGCAGTTCTTC
CASSLGLAYNEQFF
>NA|14|NA|TRBV10-3|TRBJ2-3
TGTGCCATCAGTGAGTCGACTGGTACAGATACGCAGTATTTT
CAISESTGTDTQYF
>TRBD2|16|few|TRBV5-1|TRBJ2-2
TGCGCCAGCAGCTCCCGGACTAGCGGTGCCCCCGGGGAGCTGTTTTTT
CASSSRTSGAPGELFF
>TRBD1|14|few|TRBV5-4|TRBJ2-7
TGTGCCAGCAGTTCCCGACAGGGGAGGTACGAGCAGTACTTC
CASSSRQGRYEQYF
>TRBD2|15|NA|TRBV4-1|TRBJ2-7
TGCGCCAGCAGCCAACTCCGGACTAGGCTGTACGAGCAGTACTTC
CASSQLRTRLYEQYF
>NA|12|few|TRBV30|TRBJ1-2
TGTGCCTGGAGTGTTACCGGGTATGGCTACACCTTC
CAWSVTGYGYTF
>NA|15|NA|TRBV19|TRBJ2-7
TGTGCCAGTAGTGTATCCCGGGGTGCTGTCTACGAGCAGTACTTC
CASSVSRGAVYEQYF
>TRBD1|15|few|TRBV18|TRBJ1-4
TGTGCCAGCTCACCATCGGGGACAGTGAATGAAAAACTGTTTTTT
CASSPSGTVNEKLFF
>NA|13|few|TRBV5-1|TRBJ1-1
TGCGCCAGCAGCTTTCAGGGGTCCACTGAAGCTTTCTTT
CASSFQGSTEAFF
>NA|14|NA|TRBV21-1|TRBJ2-7
TGTGCCAGCAGCTACCAGGGGGGATCTGACGAGCAGTACTTC
CASSYQGGSDEQYF
>NA|12|NA|TRBV28|TRBJ2-1
TGTGCCGGCGGTGGGGCATACAATGAGCAGTTCTTC
CAGGGAYNEQFF
>TRBD1|13|few|TRBV5-1|TRBJ1-1
TGCGCCAGCAGCAGGACAGGGGCAAATGAAGCTTTCTTT
CASSRTGANEAFF
>NA|13|few|TRBV18|TRBJ2-6
TGTGCCAGCTCACCGTATGGGGCCAACGTCCTGACTTTC
CASSPYGANVLTF
>NA|15|NA|TRBV21-1|TRBJ2-1
TGTGCCAGCAAGACGGGAGGGATATTATACAATGAGCAGTTCTTC
CASKTGGILYNEQFF
>NA|15|NA|TRBV14|TRBJ2-3
TGTGCCAGCAGCCAAGTTAGGCAGGTACCAGATACGCAGTATTTT
CASSQVRQVPDTQYF
>TRBD2|12|NA|TRBV29-1|TRBJ2-4
TGCAGCGTTGATCGGGGGGAGGACATTCAGTACTTC
CSVDRGEDIQYF
>TRBD2|15|NA|TRBV2|TRBJ2-1
TGTGCCAGCAGTGTAACAGGTGCGGGAGGCAATGAGCAGTTCTTC
CASSVTGAGGNEQFF
>TRBD1|15|NA|TRBV5-1|TRBJ2-3
TGCGCCAGCAGCTGGGGGACAGGGGACACAGATACGCAGTATTTT
CASSWGTGDTDTQYF
>NA|14|once|TRBV5-1|TRBJ2-3
TGCGCCAGTCACCGGGGAGGCGAGGCGGATACGCAGTATTTT
CASHRGGEADTQYF
>NA|13|few|TRBV7-9|TRBJ2-1
TGTGCCAGCAGCACAAGGGGGTGGGATGAGCAGTTCTTC
CASSTRGWDEQFF
>TRBD1|12|NA|TRBV7-9|TRBJ2-7
TGTGCCAGCAGCACCGACAGGGCCGAGCAGTACTTC
CASSTDRAEQYF
>NA|13|NA|TRBV10-3|TRBJ2-7
TGTGCCATCTCCCCAGCGAATTCCTACGAGCAGTACTTC
CAISPANSYEQYF
>NA|15|few|TRBV2|TRBJ1-4
TGTGCCAGCAGAACTGAGACTGCAACTAATGAAAAACTGTTTTTT
CASRTETATNEKLFF
>NA|12|few|TRBV29-1|TRBJ2-5
TGCAGCAAATGGACAGACCAAGAGACCCAGTACTTC
CSKWTDQETQYF
>NA|14|NA|TRBV30|TRBJ1-1
TGTGCCTGGAGTGTACGGGGTATGAACACTGAAGCTTTCTTT
CAWSVRGMNTEAFF
>TRBD2|16|NA|TRBV10-3|TRBJ2-1
TGTGCCATCAGTGGGACTAGCGGGAGGTCCTACAATGAGCAGTTCTTC
CAISGTSGRSYNEQFF
>TRBD1|14|NA|TRBV11-1|TRBJ2-1
TGTGCCAGCAGCTCCTGGGACAGGGGAAATGAGCAGTTCTTC
CASSSWDRGNEQFF
>TRBD2|18|NA|TRBV9|TRBJ2-3
TGTGCCAGCAGCGTAGACGGGAGACTAGCGGAGTTGAAAGATACGCAGTATTTT
CASSVDGRLAELKDTQYF
>NA|14|NA|TRBV7-3|TRBJ2-1
TGTGCCAGCAGCAAGGGTTGGACAGACCCAGAGCAGTTCTTC
CASSKGWTDPEQFF
>NA|13|NA|TRBV18|TRBJ2-3
TGTGCCAGCTCCCGACAGCCCACAGATACGCAGTATTTT
CASSRQPTDTQYF
>NA|13|few|TRBV7-9|TRBJ2-7
TGTGCCAGCCAAGAAAGGGAGGGGGAGAAGCAGTACTTC
CASQEREGEKQYF
>NA|12|NA|TRBV29-1|TRBJ2-5
TGCAGTGTGGGAGCCCCCCAAGAGACCCAGTACTTC
CSVGAPQETQYF
>TRBD1|13|NA|TRBV28|TRBJ1-2
TGTGCCAGCCACAGGGGAACGAACTATGGCTACACCTTC
CASHRGTNYGYTF
>TRBD2|15|few|TRBV18|TRBJ2-1
TGTGCCAGCTCACGCCCGGGACTAGCGTTGGATGAGCAGTTCTTC
CASSRPGLALDEQFF
>NA|13|NA|TRBV29-1|TRBJ2-3
TGCAGCGTTGGACAGGATGTCACAGATACGCAGTATTTT
CSVGQDVTDTQYF
>TRBD1|17|NA|TRBV18|TRBJ1-1
TGTGCCAGCTCACCACGACAGGGTCTGCGGACGAACACTGAAGCTTTCTTT
CASSPRQGLRTNTEAFF
>NA|13|NA|TRBV7-9|TRBJ1-2
TGTGCCAGCAGCTTATCGACACGACCAGGTTACACCTTC
CASSLSTRPGYTF
>TRBD2|12|few|TRBV30|TRBJ2-2
TGTGCCTGGAGTAGCGGGGGCGTCCAGCTGTTTTTT
CAWSSGGVQLFF
>NA|12|NA|TRBV30|TRBJ2-1
TGTGCCTGGAGCCCTATAGCGTCGGAGCAGTTCTTC
CAWSPIASEQFF
>TRBD2|16|few|TRBV6-5|TRBJ2-7
TGTGCCAGCAGTTACGGTATCTCTAGCGGATACTACGAGCAGTACTTC
CASSYGISSGYYEQYF
>NA|15|NA|TRBV5-1|TRBJ1-1
TGCGCCAGCAGCTTGGGAGGCACCACGAACACTGAAGCTTTCTTT
CASSLGGTTNTEAFF
>NA|11|NA|TRBV20-1|TRBJ2-1
TGCGGCACTAGCAGAGGCAATGAGCAGTTCTTC
CGTSRGNEQFF
>TRBD2|16|NA|TRBV7-3|TRBJ2-2
TGTGCCAGCAGCTACGGGACTAGCGGGAGCACCGGGGAGCTGTTTTTT
CASSYGTSGSTGELFF
>NA|17|NA|TRBV23-1|TRBJ1-2
TGCGCCAGCAGTCAATGCCTAGGCGCTAACAGGGCCGGTGGCTACACCTTC
CASSQCLGANRAGGYTF